Shown below are 9 T cell receptor beta chains from a single sample sequenced in a study of brain T cells in children with intractable seizures. Generated by immunoSEQ multiplex PCR, the TCRdb table keeps only in-frame clones and is missing some. The sample consists of about 320,000 clones, more than 85% of them appearing once. Time point indicated: blood from clinic visit 5 months post-surgery; TSC patient then seizure free. Here the sequenced sample was peripheral blood, taken 5 to 6 months after surgery. These TCRs come from a boy under two years old with tuberous sclerosis and intractable seizures.

Written as DNA, the CDR3 is TGTGCCAGCAGTCCCGACAGGGAGGTTAATGAGCAGTTCTTC. This codes for CASSPDREVNEQFF. The chain joins TRBV2 to TRBJ2-1, with D perhaps matching TRBD1 (7 bases). Germline V gives CDR1 SNHLY, CDR2 FYNNEI. This CDR3 is 14 amino acids long. The ends were cut back, 5 bases at V and 7 bases at J, with 15 bases in the middle.

The V call is TRBV19, the J call TRBJ1-1, with 10 bases lining up with TRBD1. The CDR3 is made up of 17 amino acids. Unmatched junction bases numbered 12, after V lost 5 bases and J lost 3 bases. The V gene's germline CDR1 is LNHDA and CDR2 SQIVND (reference sequence). CDR3 nucleotides: TGTGCCAGTAGTGACCGGGACAGGGGATTTGGAGACACTGAAGCTTTCTTT. Amino acids: CASSDRDRGFGDTEAFF.

The chain uses TRBV9 and TRBJ1-1; D is undetermined. V was cut by 1 base and J by 3 bases, with 7 bases left in between. There are 13 residues in the CDR3. Germline V CDR1 and CDR2: SGDLS, YYNGEE. The CDR3 coding sequence is TGTGCCAGCAGCGTACAATATGACACTGAAGCTTTCTTT. Protein product: CASSVQYDTEAFF.

This clone was seen a few times. The rearrangement joins TRBV7-9 to TRBJ2-7; D is unclear. The CDR3 consists of 13 residues. The ends were cut back, 3 bases at V and 0 bases at J, with 6 bases in the middle. The germline V gene encodes CDR1 SEHNR and CDR2 FQNEAQ (reference sequence). CDR3 protein: CASSFLSSYEQYF. The CDR3 region has the DNA TGTGCCAGCAGCTTCCTTAGCTCCTACGAGCAGTACTTC.

V usage is TRBV2 and J usage is TRBJ2-7; D is uncertain. Germline values: CDR1 SNHLY, CDR2 FYNNEI. This CDR3 region has 11 residues. V lost 8 bases to trimming and J lost 7 bases, with 12 bases between them. CDR3 sequence: CASAQWGEQYF. In DNA form, the CDR3 reads TGTGCCAGCGCCCAGTGGGGTGAGCAGTACTTC. The full variable domain, completed using reference TRBV2 and TRBJ2-7, is EPEVTQTPSHQVTQMGQEVILRCVPISNHLYFYWYRQILGQKVEFLVSFYNNEISEKSEIFDDQFSVERPDGSNFTLKIRSTKLEDSAMYFCASAQWGEQYFGPGTRLTVT.

The chain employs TRBV19 and TRBJ2-2, with D perhaps matching TRBD1 (6 bases). There are 16 residues in the CDR3. From germline, CDR1 is LNHDA and CDR2 SQIVND (reference sequence). V lost 2 bases and J lost 0, with 10 bases in between. CDR3 in amino acids: CASSILDSANTGELFF. The CDR3 DNA reads TGTGCCAGTAGTATATTGGACAGCGCGAACACCGGGGAGCTGTTTTTT.

This chain uses TRBV12-3 or TRBV12-4 with TRBJ1-1; no clear D gene. V was cut by 1 base and J by 2 bases, with 5 bases left in between. The CDR3 loop spans 13 amino acids. The CDR3 nucleotides are TGTGCCAGCAGTTTAGTTATTAACACTGAAGCTTTCTTT. Its protein is CASSLVINTEAFF.

This chain links TRBV7-8 with TRBJ2-1; D tentatively reads TRBD1 or TRBD2 (5 bases each). V lost 0 bases to trimming and J lost 3 bases, with 6 bases between them. CDR3 size: 14 residues. Germline V CDR1 and CDR2: SGHVS, FQNEAQ. Here the CDR3 reads CASSLAGVYNEQFF. The CDR3 nucleotides read TGTGCCAGCAGCTTAGCGGGGGTCTACAATGAGCAGTTCTTC. Complete variable domain (other parts from reference TRBV7-8 and TRBJ2-1): GAGVSQSPRYKVAKRGQDVALRCDPISGHVSLFWYQQALGQGPEFLTYFQNEAQLDKSGLPSDRFFAERPEGSVSTLKIQRTQQEDSAVYLCASSLAGVYNEQFFGPGTRLTVL.

The count of this clone is one. V and J are TRBV24-1 and TRBJ1-5, with 8 bases aligning to TRBD1. The CDR3 is made up of 15 amino acids. The V and J ends lost 2 bases and 9 bases, in that order; junction bases with no gene match: 8. Germline V gives CDR1 KGHDR, CDR2 SFDVKD. The DNA for the CDR3 is TGTGCCACCAGTGATTCTCGGACAGGGAAAAGGCCCCAGCATTTT. Translating it yields CATSDSRTGKRPQHF.